This T cell receptor (beta chain) was observed in a study of blood T cell repertoires in COVID-19. Trimming left V 6 bases short and J 2 bases short, with 8 bases between. Germline CDR1 reads DFQATT; CDR2 reads SNEGSKA (reference sequence). CDR3 length: 11 residues. The protocol was immunoSEQ multiplex PCR, while the TCRdb copy is restricted to in-frame clones and leaves out a portion. The sample consists of 140,000 to 150,000 clones, around 86% of them appearing once. The chain joins TRBV20-1 to TRBJ2-7; possibly TRBD2 for D (6 bases). The TCR sequence derives from a man aged 45 to 65 who had recovered from COVID-19. Material for sequencing was PBMCs or T cells enriched from blood (not recorded which). CDR3 coding DNA: TGCAGTGCCGGAGGGACCTACGAGCAGTACTTC. It is translated as CSAGGTYEQYF.